Listed below are T cell receptor beta chains from one sample, sequenced in a study of blood T cell repertoires in COVID-19. Measured with immunoSEQ multiplex PCR; TCRdb has only the in-frame clones, and not every one. The sample includes about 340,000 clones, over 80% of them seen just once. The sequenced sample consisted of peripheral blood. All receptors come from a woman aged 45-65 years with COVID-19, enrolled during active disease. Both conserved end residues are part of each CDR3. A D gene is named only where the DNA matches it firmly. The size field is filled for only some rows; it gives once, few, many or a size class.

CASSLLGEGYEQYF	TGTGCCAGCAGCTTATTGGGGGAGGGCTACGAGCAGTACTTC	14	TRBD2	once	TRBV7-2	TRBJ2-7
CAWRGQGTRYNSPLHF	TGTGCCTGGAGGGGACAGGGGACCCGGTATAATTCACCCCTCCACTTT	16	TRBD1	.	TRBV30	TRBJ1-6
CASSLELGGGQETQYF	TGCGCCAGCAGCTTGGAGCTGGGAGGGGGCCAAGAGACCCAGTACTTC	16	.	.	TRBV5-1	TRBJ2-5
CASSEPSGRADTQYF	TGTGCCAGCAGTGAGCCCAGCGGGAGAGCGGATACGCAGTATTTT	15	TRBD2	.	TRBV25-1	TRBJ2-3
CASSPRDSGYRTDTQYF	TGTGCCAGCAGCCCGCGGGATAGCGGGTACCGCACAGATACGCAGTATTTT	17	TRBD2	.	TRBV7-9	TRBJ2-3
CSVVQGSGNTIYF	TGCAGCGTTGTCCAGGGGTCTGGAAACACCATATATTTT	13	.	.	TRBV29-1	TRBJ1-3
CASSQWGTSGSRNIQYF	TGTGCCAGCAGCCAATGGGGGACTAGCGGGAGTAGGAACATTCAGTACTTC	17	TRBD2	.	TRBV3-1/TRBV3-2	TRBJ2-4
CAWSVGTGGFQPQHF	TGTGCCTGGAGTGTAGGGACAGGGGGGTTTCAGCCCCAGCATTTT	15	TRBD1	.	TRBV30	TRBJ1-5
CASSGQGALTEAFF	TGTGCCAGCAGTGGGCAGGGGGCTCTAACTGAAGCTTTCTTT	14	TRBD1	once	TRBV25-1	TRBJ1-1
CASSLRGSGANVLTF	TGTGCCAGCAGCCTCCGGGGGTCTGGGGCCAACGTCCTGACTTTC	15	.	.	TRBV2	TRBJ2-6
CASRLTGKNTEAFF	TGTGCCAGCAGACTGACAGGGAAGAACACTGAAGCTTTCTTT	14	TRBD1	.	TRBV27	TRBJ1-1
CASSFLRTSGSGEQYF	TGTGCCAGCAGCTTCCTGAGGACTAGCGGGAGCGGAGAGCAGTACTTC	16	TRBD2	.	TRBV13	TRBJ2-7
CASSFVLAGGTDTQYF	TGTGCCAGCAGTTTTGTACTAGCGGGAGGAACAGATACGCAGTATTTT	16	TRBD2	.	TRBV27	TRBJ2-3
CASSPGEKLFF	TGCGCCAGCAGCCCGGGGGAAAAACTGTTTTTT	11	.	.	TRBV5-1	TRBJ1-4
CASSSSQGTDNEQFF	TGTGCCAGCAGCTCCTCACAGGGAACAGACAATGAGCAGTTCTTC	15	.	few	TRBV7-8	TRBJ2-1
CASSPGLNYKNIQYF	TGCGCCAGCAGTCCTGGACTCAATTACAAAAACATTCAGTACTTC	15	.	.	TRBV5-1	TRBJ2-4
CASSYGASGNQPQHF	TGTGCCAGCAGTTACGGGGCTTCAGGTAATCAGCCCCAGCATTTT	15	.	.	TRBV6-5	TRBJ1-5
CASSQDIGVYGYTF	TGTGCCAGCAGCCAAGACATAGGGGTGTACGGCTACACCTTC	14	.	.	TRBV4-2	TRBJ1-2
CASRYSGRSTDTQYF	TGTGCCAGCAGGTATAGCGGGAGAAGCACAGATACGCAGTATTTT	15	TRBD2	.	TRBV3-1/TRBV3-2	TRBJ2-3
CAWIGTRVPGEQFF	TGTGCCTGGATAGGGACTAGGGTGCCGGGTGAGCAGTTCTTC	14	TRBD2	.	TRBV30	TRBJ2-1
CASSLYGLAGVGDEQFF	TGCGCCAGCAGCTTATATGGACTAGCGGGAGTTGGGGATGAGCAGTTCTTC	17	TRBD2	.	TRBV5-1	TRBJ2-1
CATSDGTGYITDTQYF	TGTGCCACCAGTGATGGGACAGGCTATATCACAGATACGCAGTATTTT	16	TRBD1	.	TRBV24-1	TRBJ2-3
CASRTSVGMGAEAFF	TGTGCCAGCAGGACCTCCGTAGGCATGGGAGCTGAAGCTTTCTTT	15	.	.	TRBV25-1	TRBJ1-1
CASSFPGRDFKQYF	TGTGCCAGCAGCTTCCCGGGAAGGGATTTTAAGCAGTACTTC	14	.	.	TRBV7-9	TRBJ2-7
CASSNRVPYEQYF	TGTGCCAGCAGCAACAGGGTCCCCTACGAGCAGTACTTC	13	.	.	TRBV7-2	TRBJ2-7
CASSRSQAYEQYF	TGTGCCAGCAGTCGATCACAGGCCTACGAGCAGTACTTC	13	.	once	TRBV6-6	TRBJ2-7
CASSSGTSGSYEQYF	TGTGCCAGCAGCTCCGGGACTAGCGGTTCCTACGAGCAGTACTTC	15	TRBD2	.	TRBV13	TRBJ2-7
CASSDQGRWTDTQYF	TGTGCCAGCAGTGATCAGGGGCGCTGGACAGATACGCAGTATTTT	15	.	.	TRBV6-1	TRBJ2-3
CASMKGAGGYTF	TGTGCCAGCATGAAGGGGGCGGGTGGCTACACCTTC	12	TRBD1	.	TRBV25-1	TRBJ1-2
CASSLATGRGYTF	TGTGCCAGCAGCTTAGCTACAGGGCGAGGCTACACCTTC	13	.	.	TRBV7-2	TRBJ1-2
CASTQWGGENTEAFF	TGTGCCAGTACTCAGTGGGGCGGGGAGAACACTGAAGCTTTCTTT	15	.	.	TRBV19	TRBJ1-1
CASSLEGDRNQPQHF	TGCGCCAGCAGCTTGGAAGGGGATCGCAATCAGCCCCAGCATTTT	15	.	few	TRBV5-1	TRBJ1-5
CASSRTHRGPYEQYF	TGTGCCAGCAGCCGGACCCACAGGGGACCCTACGAGCAGTACTTC	15	TRBD1	.	TRBV3-1/TRBV3-2	TRBJ2-7
CASSLFAGNQETQYF	TGTGCCAGCAGCTTGTTTGCAGGGAATCAAGAGACCCAGTACTTC	15	.	.	TRBV5-5	TRBJ2-5